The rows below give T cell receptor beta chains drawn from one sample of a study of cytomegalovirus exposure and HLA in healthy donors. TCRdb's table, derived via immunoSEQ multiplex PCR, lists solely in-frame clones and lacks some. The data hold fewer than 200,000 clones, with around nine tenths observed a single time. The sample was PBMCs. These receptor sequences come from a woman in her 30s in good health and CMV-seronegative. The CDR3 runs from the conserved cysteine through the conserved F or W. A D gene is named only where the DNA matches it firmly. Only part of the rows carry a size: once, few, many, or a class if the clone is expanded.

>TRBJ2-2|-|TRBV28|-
TGTGCCAGCAGCCTCCTAGCCGGGGAGCTGTTTTTT
CASSLLAGELFF
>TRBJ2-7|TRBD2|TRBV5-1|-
TGCGCCAGCAGCTCTACCGGGGGAGGGGTGGACGAGCAGTACTTC
CASSSTGGGVDEQYF
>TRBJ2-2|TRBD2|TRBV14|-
TGTGCCAGCAGCCAAGTCAGCCGGACTAGCGGGAACCCCGGGGAGCTGTTTTTT
CASSQVSRTSGNPGELFF
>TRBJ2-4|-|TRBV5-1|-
TGCGCCAGCAGCTTGGCAGGGAAAAACATTCAGTACTTC
CASSLAGKNIQYF
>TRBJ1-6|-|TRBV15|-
TGTGCCACCAGCATCGAGAGCTCCTATAATTCCCCCCTCCACTTT
CATSIESSYNSPLHF
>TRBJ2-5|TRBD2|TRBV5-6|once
TGTGCCAGCAGCTTAAGAGGTTTTGGGGGGGAGCAGTACTTC
CASSLRGFGGEQYF
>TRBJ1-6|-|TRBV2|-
TGTGCCAGCCGTTACAGGGTCTATAATTCACCCCTCCACTTT
CASRYRVYNSPLHF
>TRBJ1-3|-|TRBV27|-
TGTGCCAGCAGAATGATCGGCTCTGGAAACACCATATATTTT
CASRMIGSGNTIYF
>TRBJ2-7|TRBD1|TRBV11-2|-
TGTGCCAGCAGTCGGACAGGGGCGGCCTACGAGCAGTACTTC
CASSRTGAAYEQYF
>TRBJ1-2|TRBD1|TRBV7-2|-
TGTGCCATACGGACAGGGGGGGATGGCTACACCTTC
CAIRTGGDGYTF
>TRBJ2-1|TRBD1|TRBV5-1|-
TGCGCCAGCAGCCCGCTCGGACAGGCGCAGTTCTTC
CASSPLGQAQFF
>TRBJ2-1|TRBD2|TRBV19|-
TGTGCCAGTAGTATTACGGTAGCGGGAGGGCCTGGGCAGTTCTTC
CASSITVAGGPGQFF
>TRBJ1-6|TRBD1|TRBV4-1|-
TGCGCCAGCAGCCAAGTCGGGACAGGGGGCGTTAATTCACCCCTCCACTTT
CASSQVGTGGVNSPLHF
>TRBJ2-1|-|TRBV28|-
TGTGCCAGCAATGGGGGCTCGGGAACGGGGGAGCAGTTCTTC
CASNGGSGTGEQFF
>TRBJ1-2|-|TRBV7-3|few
TGTGCCAGCAGCTTAACACAGGGAAATGGCTACACCTTC
CASSLTQGNGYTF
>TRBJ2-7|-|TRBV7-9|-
TGTGCCAGCAGCCCAGCGGTCGGGTACTCCTACGAGCAGTACTTC
CASSPAVGYSYEQYF
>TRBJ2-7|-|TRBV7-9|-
TGTGCCAGCAGCCCCTCCTCCTACGAGCAGTACTTC
CASSPSSYEQYF
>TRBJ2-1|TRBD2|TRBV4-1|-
TGCGCCAGCAGCCCAAACCAGGGACTAGCGGACCGAGCTTGGTTCTTC
CASSPNQGLADRAWFF
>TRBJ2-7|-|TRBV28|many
TGTGCCAGCAGTCCAGTGGGGGCGTCGCTTGACGAGCAGTACTTC
CASSPVGASLDEQYF
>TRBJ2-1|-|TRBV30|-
TGTGCCTGGGCCAGGGGATACAATGAGCAGTTCTTC
CAWARGYNEQFF
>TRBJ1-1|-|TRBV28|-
TGTGCCAGCAGTTTCCCAGGGGACACTGAAGCTTTCTTT
CASSFPGDTEAFF
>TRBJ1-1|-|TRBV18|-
TGTGCCAGCTCACCCCAGGGGTGGAGCACTGAAGCTTTCTTT
CASSPQGWSTEAFF
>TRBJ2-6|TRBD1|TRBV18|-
TGTGCCAGCTCACCCAAGACAGGGGCTGGGGCCAACGTCCTGACTTTC
CASSPKTGAGANVLTF
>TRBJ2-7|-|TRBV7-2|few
TGTGCCAGCAGCTTAGCCCTCTACGAGCAGTACTTC
CASSLALYEQYF
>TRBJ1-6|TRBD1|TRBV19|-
TGTGCCAGTAGTATACCCGTGCCGGGACAGGGAATTCATAATTCACCCCTCCACTTT
CASSIPVPGQGIHNSPLHF
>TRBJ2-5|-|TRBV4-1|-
TGCGCCAGCAGCCTTCCCCGGGGTAGGGAGACCCAGTACTTC
CASSLPRGRETQYF
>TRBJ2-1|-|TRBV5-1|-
TGCGCCAGCAGCTTGAATCCTGACTATTCGAGCTCCTACAATGAGCAGTTCTTC
CASSLNPDYSSSYNEQFF
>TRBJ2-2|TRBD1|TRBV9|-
TGTGCCAGCAGCGTAGTGGACAGGAAGAACACCGGGGAGCTGTTTTTT
CASSVVDRKNTGELFF
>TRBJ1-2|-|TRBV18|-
TGTGCCAGCTCACCGAATCCCACAGGGTCTAACTATGGCTACACCTTC
CASSPNPTGSNYGYTF
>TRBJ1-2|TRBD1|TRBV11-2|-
TGTGCCAGCAGCTCTGTCAGGGGGCGGGGTGGCTACACCTTC
CASSSVRGRGGYTF
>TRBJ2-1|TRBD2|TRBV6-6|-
TGTGCCAGCAGTTACTCGTCTAGCGGGAGACCCAATGAGCAGTTCTTC
CASSYSSSGRPNEQFF
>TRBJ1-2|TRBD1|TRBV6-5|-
TGTGCCAGCAGTTCCCTGGACAGGGGAGCTAACTATGGCTACACCTTC
CASSSLDRGANYGYTF
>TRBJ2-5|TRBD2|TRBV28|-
TGTGCCAGCACCCCCCCTTCGGGACTAGTTACGGAGACCCAGTACTTC
CASTPPSGLVTETQYF
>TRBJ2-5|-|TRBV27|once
TGTGCCAGCAGTTTCCACCAGGGGACCCAGTACTTC
CASSFHQGTQYF
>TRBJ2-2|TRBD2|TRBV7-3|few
TGTGCCAGCCGGGGGGGACCGAACACCGGGGAGCTGTTTTTT
CASRGGPNTGELFF
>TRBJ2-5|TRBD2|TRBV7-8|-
TGTGCCAGCAGCTTAAGGTGGCTAGCGGGGGCCCCCTCCCAAGAGACCCAGTACTTC
CASSLRWLAGAPSQETQYF
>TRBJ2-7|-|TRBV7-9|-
TGTGCCAGCAGCTCCGGCGGGGCGGCTTTAGAGGAGCAGTACTTC
CASSSGGAALEEQYF
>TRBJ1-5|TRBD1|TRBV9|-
TGTGCCAGCAGCGGGGGACAGGGGAGCAATCAGCCCCAGCATTTT
CASSGGQGSNQPQHF
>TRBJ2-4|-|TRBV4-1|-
TGCGCCAGCAGCCAAGATTTGGCGGGCCCGGCGGTAGCCAAAAACATTCAGTACTTC
CASSQDLAGPAVAKNIQYF
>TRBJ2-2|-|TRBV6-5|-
TGTGCCAGCAGTTACTCGGTGGGGCTCCCCGGGGAGCTGTTTTTT
CASSYSVGLPGELFF
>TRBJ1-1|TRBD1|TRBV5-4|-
TGTGCCAGCAGCTTGGGCGGGACAGGTGAAGCTTTCTTT
CASSLGGTGEAFF
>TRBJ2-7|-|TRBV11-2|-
TGTGCCAGCAGCTTAACGTGGGCTCGTGGAGGGAGAAACTTCTACGAGCAGTACTTC
CASSLTWARGGRNFYEQYF
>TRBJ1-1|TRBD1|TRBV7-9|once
TGTGCCAGCAGCTCCCGGGACAGGGGAAAGACTGAAGCTTTCTTT
CASSSRDRGKTEAFF
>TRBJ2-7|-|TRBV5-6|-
TGTGCCAGCAGCTTGGAAGTTACCTACGAGCAGTACTTC
CASSLEVTYEQYF
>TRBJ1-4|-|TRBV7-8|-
TGTGCCAGCAGCTTAGCAGCCCCCCGACAGCCCTATAATGAAAAACTGTTTTTT
CASSLAAPRQPYNEKLFF
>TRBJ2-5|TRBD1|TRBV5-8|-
TGTGCCAGCAGCCCTGACAGGGGCCGAGGGACCCAGTACTTC
CASSPDRGRGTQYF
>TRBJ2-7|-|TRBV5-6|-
TGTGCCAGCAGCACCGTGATAACCTACGAGCAGTACTTC
CASSTVITYEQYF
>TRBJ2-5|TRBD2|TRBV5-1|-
TGCGCCAGCAGCTTGGGGCTAGCGGAACAAGAGACCCAGTACTTC
CASSLGLAEQETQYF